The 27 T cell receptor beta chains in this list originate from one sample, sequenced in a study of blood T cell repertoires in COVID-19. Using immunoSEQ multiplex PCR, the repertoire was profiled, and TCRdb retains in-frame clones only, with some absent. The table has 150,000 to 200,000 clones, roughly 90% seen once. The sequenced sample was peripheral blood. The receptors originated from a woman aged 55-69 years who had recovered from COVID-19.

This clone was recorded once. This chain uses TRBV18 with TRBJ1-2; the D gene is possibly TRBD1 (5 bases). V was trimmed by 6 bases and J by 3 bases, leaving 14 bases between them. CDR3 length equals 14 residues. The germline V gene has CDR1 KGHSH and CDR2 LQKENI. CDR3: CASSPGRGDYGYTF. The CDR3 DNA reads TGTGCCAGCTCCCCTGGACGGGGGGACTATGGCTACACCTTC.

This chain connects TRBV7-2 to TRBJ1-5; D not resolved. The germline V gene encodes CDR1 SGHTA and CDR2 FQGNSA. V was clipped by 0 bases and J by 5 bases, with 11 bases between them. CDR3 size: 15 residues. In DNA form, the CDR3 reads TGTGCCAGCAGCTTAGCGTCGGGTCCTTATCAGCCCCAGCATTTT. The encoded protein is CASSLASGPYQPQHF.

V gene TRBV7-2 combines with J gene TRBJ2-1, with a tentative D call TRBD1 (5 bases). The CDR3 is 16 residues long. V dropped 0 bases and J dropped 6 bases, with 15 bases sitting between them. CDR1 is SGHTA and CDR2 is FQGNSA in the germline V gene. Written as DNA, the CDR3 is TGTGCCAGCAGCTTAGCGTTCGCAGGGCTCGGCAATGAGCAGTTCTTC. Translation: CASSLAFAGLGNEQFF.

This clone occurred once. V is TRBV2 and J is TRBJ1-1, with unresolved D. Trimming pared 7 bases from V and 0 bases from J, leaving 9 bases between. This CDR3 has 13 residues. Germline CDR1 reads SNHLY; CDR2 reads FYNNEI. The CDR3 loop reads CASNIVMNTEAFF. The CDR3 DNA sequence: TGTGCCAGCAATATAGTAATGAACACTGAAGCTTTCTTT.

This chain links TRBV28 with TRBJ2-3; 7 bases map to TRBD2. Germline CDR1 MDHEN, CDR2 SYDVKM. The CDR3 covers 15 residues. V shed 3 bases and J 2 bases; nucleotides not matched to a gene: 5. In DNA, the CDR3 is TGTGCCAGCAGTTTTTACGGGGGGACCACAGATACGCAGTATTTT. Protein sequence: CASSFYGGTTDTQYF.

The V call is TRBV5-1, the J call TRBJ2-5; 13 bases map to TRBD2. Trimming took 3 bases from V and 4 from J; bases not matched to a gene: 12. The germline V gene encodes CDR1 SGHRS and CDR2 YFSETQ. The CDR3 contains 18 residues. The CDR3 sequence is CASSSRTSGGLTGETQYF. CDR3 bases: TGCGCCAGCAGCTCTAGGACTAGCGGGGGCTTAACGGGAGAGACCCAGTACTTC.

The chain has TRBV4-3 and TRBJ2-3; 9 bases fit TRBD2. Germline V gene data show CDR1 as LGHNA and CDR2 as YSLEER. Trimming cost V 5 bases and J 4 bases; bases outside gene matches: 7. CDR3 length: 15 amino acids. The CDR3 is CASSVASGASDTQYF. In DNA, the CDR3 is TGCGCCAGCAGCGTCGCTAGCGGGGCCTCAGATACGCAGTATTTT.

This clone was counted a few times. CDR3 loop: CASSLGDQGETQYF. CDR3 nucleotide sequence: TGCGCCAGCAGCTTGGGAGACCAGGGTGAGACCCAGTACTTC. The genes are TRBV5-1 and TRBJ2-5, with a possible D match to TRBD1 (5 bases). Germline V gene data show CDR1 as SGHRS and CDR2 as YFSETQ. This CDR3 is built from 14 residues. V dropped 0 bases and J dropped 5 bases, with 11 bases sitting between them.

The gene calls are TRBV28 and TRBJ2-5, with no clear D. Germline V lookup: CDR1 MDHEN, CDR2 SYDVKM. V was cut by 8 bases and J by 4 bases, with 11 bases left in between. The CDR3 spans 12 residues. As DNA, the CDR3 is TGTGCCAGCCGTCTCCCAGGAGAGACCCAGTACTTC. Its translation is CASRLPGETQYF.

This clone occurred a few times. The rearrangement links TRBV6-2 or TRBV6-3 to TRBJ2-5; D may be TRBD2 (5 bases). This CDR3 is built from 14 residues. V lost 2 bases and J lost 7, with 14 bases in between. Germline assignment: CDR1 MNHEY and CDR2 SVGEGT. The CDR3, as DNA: TGTGCCAGCAGTTACCCGGCGGCCCGGGGGACCCAGTACTTC. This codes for CASSYPAARGTQYF.

CDR3 protein: CASSQQGLYEQYF. CDR3 nucleotide sequence: TGTGCCAGCTCCCAACAGGGTCTCTACGAGCAGTACTTC. The V gene is TRBV18, the J gene TRBJ2-7; possibly TRBD1 for D (6 bases). Germline CDR1 KGHSH, CDR2 LQKENI. Trimming pared 6 bases from V and 3 bases from J, leaving 12 bases between. The length of the CDR3 is 13 residues.

The CDR3 nucleotides are TGTGCCAGCAGCTCAAACCTACAGGGTAGTAGGGGCTACACCTTC. This translates into CASSSNLQGSRGYTF. The gene calls are TRBV11-2 and TRBJ1-2, with D maybe TRBD1 (6 bases). From germline, CDR1 is SGHAT and CDR2 FQNNGV. CDR3 length: 15 amino acids. V lost 4 bases and J lost 8, with 20 bases in between.

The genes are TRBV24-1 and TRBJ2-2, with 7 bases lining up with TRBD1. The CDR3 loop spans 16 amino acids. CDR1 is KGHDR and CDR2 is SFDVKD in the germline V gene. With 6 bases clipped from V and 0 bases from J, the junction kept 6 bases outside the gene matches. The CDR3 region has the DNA TGTGCCACCAGTACCCCAGGACAGGCGAACACCGGGGAGCTGTTTTTT. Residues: CATSTPGQANTGELFF.

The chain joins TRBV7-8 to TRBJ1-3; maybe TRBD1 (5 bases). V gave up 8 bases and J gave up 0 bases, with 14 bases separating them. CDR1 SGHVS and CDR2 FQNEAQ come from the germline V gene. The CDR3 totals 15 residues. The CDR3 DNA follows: TGTGCCAGCCTGCGGGGGGGGAACTCTGGAAACACCATATATTTT. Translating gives CASLRGGNSGNTIYF.

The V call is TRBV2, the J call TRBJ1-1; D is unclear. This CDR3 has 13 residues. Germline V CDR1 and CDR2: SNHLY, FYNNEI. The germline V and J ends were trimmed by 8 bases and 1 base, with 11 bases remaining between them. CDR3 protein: CASLLSGNTEAFF. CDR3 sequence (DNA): TGTGCCAGCCTCCTCTCCGGGAACACTGAAGCTTTCTTT.

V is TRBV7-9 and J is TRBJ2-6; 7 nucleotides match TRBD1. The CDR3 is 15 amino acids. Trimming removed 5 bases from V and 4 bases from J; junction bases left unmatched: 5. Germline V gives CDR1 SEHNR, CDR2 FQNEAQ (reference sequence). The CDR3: CASSPGTDGANVLTF. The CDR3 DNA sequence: TGTGCCAGCAGCCCCGGGACAGACGGGGCCAACGTCCTGACTTTC.

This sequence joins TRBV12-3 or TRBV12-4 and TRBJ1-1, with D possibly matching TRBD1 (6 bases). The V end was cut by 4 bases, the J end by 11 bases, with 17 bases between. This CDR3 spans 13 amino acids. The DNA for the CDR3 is TGTGCCAGCAGTTCGACAGGATACCTGAGGGCTTTCTTT. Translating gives CASSSTGYLRAFF.

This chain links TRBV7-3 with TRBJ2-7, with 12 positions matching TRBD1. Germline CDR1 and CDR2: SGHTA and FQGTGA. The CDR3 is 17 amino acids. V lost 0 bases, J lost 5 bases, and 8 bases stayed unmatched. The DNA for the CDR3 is TGTGCCAGCAGCTTAACGTCCCCGGGGACAGGGGGCGACGAGCAGTACTTC. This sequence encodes CASSLTSPGTGGDEQYF. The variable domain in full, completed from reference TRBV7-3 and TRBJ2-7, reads GAGVSQTPSNKVTEKGKYVELRCDPISGHTALYWYRQSLGQGPEFLIYFQGTGAADDSGLPNDRFFAVRPEGSVSTLKIQRTERGDSAVYLCASSLTSPGTGGDEQYFGPGTRLTVT.

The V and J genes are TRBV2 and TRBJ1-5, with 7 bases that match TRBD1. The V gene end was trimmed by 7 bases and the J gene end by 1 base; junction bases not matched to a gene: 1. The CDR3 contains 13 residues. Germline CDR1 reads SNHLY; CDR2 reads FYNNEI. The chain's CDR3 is CASTTGSNQPQHF. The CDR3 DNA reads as TGTGCCAGCACGACAGGGAGCAATCAGCCCCAGCATTTT.

CDR3 DNA: TGTGCCAGCAGCGTAGTATACACCGGGGAGCTGTTTTTT. Protein: CASSVVYTGELFF. The chain uses TRBV9 and TRBJ2-2; D gene uncertain. Trimming took off 0 bases at V and 3 bases at J, with 3 bases between the two ends. CDR1 is SGDLS and CDR2 is YYNGEE in the germline V gene. This CDR3 has 13 residues. The full variable domain, in which reference TRBV9 and TRBJ2-2 provide the parts outside the CDR3, is DSGVTQTPKHLITATGQRVTLRCSPRSGDLSVYWYQQSLDQGLQFLIQYYNGEERAKGNILERFSAQQFPDLHSELNLSSLELGDSALYFCASSVVYTGELFFGEGSRLTVL.

CDR3 sequence: CAWTARGNYQPQHF. The CDR3 nucleotides are TGTGCCTGGACCGCCAGGGGGAATTATCAGCCCCAGCATTTT. V usage is TRBV30 and J usage is TRBJ1-5; 7 bases fit TRBD1. Germline V gene sequence: CDR1 GTSNPN, CDR2 SVGIG (reference sequence). This CDR3 has 14 residues. The V and J ends lost 4 bases and 5 bases, in that order; junction bases with no gene match: 8. Looking up the rest from reference TRBV30 and TRBJ1-5 gives the full variable domain: SQTIHQWPATLVQPVGSPLSLECTVEGTSNPNLYWYRQAAGRGLQLLFYSVGIGQISSEVPQNLSASRPQDRQFILSSKKLLLSDSGFYLCAWTARGNYQPQHFGDGTRLSIL.

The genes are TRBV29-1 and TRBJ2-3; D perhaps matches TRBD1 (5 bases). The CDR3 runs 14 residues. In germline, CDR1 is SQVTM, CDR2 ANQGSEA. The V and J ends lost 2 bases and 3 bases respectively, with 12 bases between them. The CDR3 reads CSVERGSLTDTQYF. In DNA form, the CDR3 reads TGCAGCGTTGAAAGGGGATCCCTGACAGATACGCAGTATTTT.

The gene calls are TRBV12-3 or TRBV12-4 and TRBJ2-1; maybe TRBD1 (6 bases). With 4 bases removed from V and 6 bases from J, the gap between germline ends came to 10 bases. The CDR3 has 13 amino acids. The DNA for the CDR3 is TGTGCCAGCAGTTGGACAGCGTCCAATGAGCAGTTCTTC. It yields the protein CASSWTASNEQFF.

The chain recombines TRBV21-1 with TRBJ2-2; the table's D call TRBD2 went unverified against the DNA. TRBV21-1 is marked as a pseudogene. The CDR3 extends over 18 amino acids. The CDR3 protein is CASSKGASGGGNTGELFF. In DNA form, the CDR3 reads TGTGCCAGCAGCAAAGGGGCTAGCGGGGGTGGGAACACCGGGGAGCTGTTTTTT.

The CDR3 sequence is CASSFQSGGAMDEQFF. The CDR3 nucleotides are TGTGCCAGCAGCTTTCAAAGCGGGGGGGCCATGGATGAGCAGTTCTTC. The V gene is TRBV7-9, the J gene TRBJ2-1; TRBD2 matches 10 bases. The CDR3 loop spans 16 amino acids. J lost 8 bases, V lost 3 bases, and 10 bases had no gene match. Germline CDR1 reads SEHNR; CDR2 reads FQNEAQ (reference sequence). Using reference TRBV7-9 and TRBJ2-1 for the parts outside the CDR3, the full variable domain is DTGVSQNPRHKITKRGQNVTFRCDPISEHNRLYWYRQTLGQGPEFLTYFQNEAQLEKSRLLSDRFSAERPKGSFSTLEIQRTEQGDSAMYLCASSFQSGGAMDEQFFGPGTRLTVL.

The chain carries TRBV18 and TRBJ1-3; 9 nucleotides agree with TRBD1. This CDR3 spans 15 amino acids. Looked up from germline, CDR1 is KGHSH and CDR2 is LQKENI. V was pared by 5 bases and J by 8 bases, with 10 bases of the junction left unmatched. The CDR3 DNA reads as TGTGCCAGCTCAACCACAGGGGGCCCTTCGGACACCATATATTTT. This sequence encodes CASSTTGGPSDTIYF.

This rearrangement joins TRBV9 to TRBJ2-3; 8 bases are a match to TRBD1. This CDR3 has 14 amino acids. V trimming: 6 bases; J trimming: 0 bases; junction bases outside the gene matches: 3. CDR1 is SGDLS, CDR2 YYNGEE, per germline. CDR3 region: CASNRQGSTDTQYF. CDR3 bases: TGTGCCAGCAACAGACAGGGGAGCACAGATACGCAGTATTTT.